The 15 T cell receptor beta chains given below trace back to one sample, sequenced in a study of blood T cell repertoires in COVID-19. This table comes from immunoSEQ multiplex PCR, and its TCRdb copy is limited to in-frame clones, with some not included. The table has 130,000 or so clones, 86% seen once; the top ten hold about 4.1%. Sequenced sample: peripheral blood. All receptors come from a man in his forties with acute or convalescent COVID-19.

The chain joins TRBV6-5 to TRBJ2-7, with 9 bases matching TRBD1. Per germline, CDR1 MNHEY and CDR2 SVGAGI. The CDR3 runs to 15 residues. V was clipped by 8 bases and J by 0 bases; unmatched bases: 8. In DNA, the CDR3 is TGTGCCAGCTCTGGACGGGACAGGGCCTCCTACGAGCAGTACTTC. It translates to CASSGRDRASYEQYF.

The genes are TRBV19 and TRBJ2-7, with D perhaps matching TRBD1 (5 bases). Per the germline V gene, CDR1 is LNHDA and CDR2 is SQIVND (reference sequence). V lost 6 bases and J 0 bases, leaving 21 bases between the germline ends. The CDR3 consists of 17 residues. The CDR3: CASRPLERTKSSYEQYF. Written as DNA, the CDR3 is TGTGCCAGTAGACCCCTGGAGAGGACAAAGAGCTCCTACGAGCAGTACTTC. Based on the CDR3 plus reference TRBV19 and TRBJ2-7, the full variable domain is DGGITQSPKYLFRKEGQNVTLSCEQNLNHDAMYWYRQDPGQGLRLIYYSQIVNDFQKGDIAEGYSVSREKKESFPLTVTSAQKNPTAFYLCASRPLERTKSSYEQYFGPGTRLTVT.

The chain employs TRBV9 and TRBJ2-2; D remains ambiguous. There are 15 residues in the CDR3. With 3 bases removed from V and 0 bases from J, the gap between germline ends came to 9 bases. The V gene's germline CDR1 is SGDLS and CDR2 YYNGEE. The CDR3 here is CASSENTPNTGELFF. The CDR3 DNA sequence: TGTGCCAGCAGCGAGAACACCCCGAACACCGGGGAGCTGTTTTTT. Using reference TRBV9 and TRBJ2-2 for the parts outside the CDR3, the full variable domain is DSGVTQTPKHLITATGQRVTLRCSPRSGDLSVYWYQQSLDQGLQFLIQYYNGEERAKGNILERFSAQQFPDLHSELNLSSLELGDSALYFCASSENTPNTGELFFGEGSRLTVL.

The chain couples TRBV14 to TRBJ1-1, with D perhaps matching TRBD1 (6 bases). The CDR3 spans 17 residues. Trimming cost V 3 bases and J 8 bases, with 25 bases left between them. CDR1 and CDR2 (germline): SGHDN, FVKESK. The CDR3 DNA reads as TGTGCCAGCAGCCATTATCCGGTGGGGGCAGGGGCTAACGAAGCTTTCTTT. Residues: CASSHYPVGAGANEAFF.

Only a few counts were recorded for this clone. The chain carries TRBV6-5 and TRBJ2-7; 8 bases map to TRBD2. Unmatched junction bases numbered 9, after V lost 7 bases and J lost 7 bases. Per germline, CDR1 MNHEY and CDR2 SVGAGI. This CDR3 spans 13 amino acids. CDR3 sequence: CASIGTRGLEQYF. The DNA of the CDR3 is TGTGCCAGCATTGGGACTAGGGGCTTGGAGCAGTACTTC.

Here the CDR3 reads CASSKRTGGAFTDTQYF. CDR3 coding DNA: TGTGCCAGCAGCAAACGGACAGGGGGCGCTTTCACAGATACGCAGTATTTT. The J gene is TRBJ2-3, the V gene TRBV5-5; 11 bases match TRBD1. Germline-derived CDR1 and CDR2 are SGHKS and YYEKEE (reference sequence). The CDR3 contains 17 residues. Unmatched junction bases numbered 9, after V lost 4 bases and J lost 2 bases.

The gene calls are TRBV7-2 and TRBJ1-5; 8 nucleotides line up with TRBD1. Trimming removed 3 bases from V and 3 bases from J; junction bases left unmatched: 10. Germline assignment: CDR1 SGHTA and CDR2 FQGNSA. The CDR3 is made up of 17 amino acids. The CDR3 is CASSLDRTGKNNQPQHF. CDR3 bases: TGTGCCAGCAGCTTGGATCGGACAGGGAAAAACAATCAGCCCCAGCATTTT.

V gene TRBV6-5 combines with J gene TRBJ2-1; TRBD2 might be the D (5 bases). Trimming removed 8 bases from V and 3 bases from J, with 17 bases in between. The CDR3 is made up of 15 amino acids. The germline V gene has CDR1 MNHEY and CDR2 SVGAGI. CDR3 sequence reads: CASRFTGFNYNEQFF. CDR3 DNA: TGTGCCAGCCGCTTTACGGGGTTTAACTACAATGAGCAGTTCTTC.

This chain connects TRBV10-1 to TRBJ2-3; 8 positions agree with TRBD1. V lost 10 bases and J lost 4; bases outside the gene matches: 10. This CDR3 region has 14 residues. CDR1 WNHNN and CDR2 SYGVQD come from the germline V gene (reference sequence). The CDR3 sequence: CATSPGGLADTQYF. The DNA of the CDR3 is TGCGCCACCTCCCCAGGGGGCCTGGCAGATACGCAGTATTTT.

This chain links TRBV7-2 with TRBJ1-5, with D unresolved. Germline V CDR1 and CDR2: SGHTA, FQGNSA. The V end was cut by 3 bases, the J end by 0 bases, with 3 bases between. The CDR3 sequence is 13 residues long. CDR3: CASSFRSNQPQHF. CDR3 nucleotide sequence: TGTGCCAGCAGCTTTCGTAGCAATCAGCCCCAGCATTTT.

This sequence joins TRBV27 and TRBJ1-2; possible D gene TRBD1, 6 bases. Trimming shortened V by 7 bases and J by 7 bases, and 16 bases separated the two germline ends. The V gene's germline CDR1 is MNHEY and CDR2 SMNVEV (reference sequence). The CDR3 runs 13 residues. The CDR3 DNA reads as TGTGCCAGCACCCCAACAGGGTACGGTGGCTACACCTTC. Its protein is CASTPTGYGGYTF.

A single count supports this clone. The rearrangement joins TRBV6-7 to TRBJ2-1, with 12 nucleotides matching TRBD2. TRBV6-7 is classed as an ORF, of uncertain function. The CDR3 is 17 residues long. V gave up 4 bases and J gave up 2 bases; unmatched junction bases: 6. The CDR3 DNA reads TGTGCCAGCAGTTTACAACTAGCGGGAGGACCCTACAATGAGCAGTTCTTC. Translated: CASSLQLAGGPYNEQFF.

The table lists this clone with a count of one. The rearrangement joins TRBV11-2 to TRBJ1-1, with D uncertain. The CDR3 covers 14 residues. Trimming stripped 0 bases from V and 8 bases from J, with 13 bases between. Germline CDR1 is SGHAT and CDR2 is FQNNGV. CDR3 in amino acids: CASSLDRRGKEAFF. The DNA of the CDR3 is TGTGCCAGCAGCTTAGATCGCCGCGGAAAAGAAGCTTTCTTT.

The V call is TRBV19, the J call TRBJ1-1; D unclear. Germline V gives CDR1 LNHDA, CDR2 SQIVND (reference sequence). CDR3 length: 11 residues. The ends were cut back, 7 bases at V and 5 bases at J, with 8 bases in the middle. The CDR3 spells CASNWQTEAFF. The CDR3 coding sequence is TGTGCCAGTAATTGGCAGACTGAAGCTTTCTTT.

The genes are TRBV7-2 and TRBJ1-1; the D is unclear. This CDR3 has 13 amino acids. The germline CDR1 and CDR2 sequences are SGHTA and FQGNSA. Trimming pared 4 bases from V and 6 bases from J, leaving 12 bases between. CDR3 sequence: CASSSNTIPEAFF. CDR3 bases: TGTGCCAGCAGCTCAAACACAATCCCTGAAGCTTTCTTT. Variable domain in full (rest from reference TRBV7-2 and TRBJ1-1): GAGVSQSPSNKVTEKGKDVELRCDPISGHTALYWYRQSLGQGLEFLIYFQGNSAPDKSGLPSDRFSAERTGGSVSTLTIQRTQQEDSAVYLCASSSNTIPEAFFGQGTRLTVV.